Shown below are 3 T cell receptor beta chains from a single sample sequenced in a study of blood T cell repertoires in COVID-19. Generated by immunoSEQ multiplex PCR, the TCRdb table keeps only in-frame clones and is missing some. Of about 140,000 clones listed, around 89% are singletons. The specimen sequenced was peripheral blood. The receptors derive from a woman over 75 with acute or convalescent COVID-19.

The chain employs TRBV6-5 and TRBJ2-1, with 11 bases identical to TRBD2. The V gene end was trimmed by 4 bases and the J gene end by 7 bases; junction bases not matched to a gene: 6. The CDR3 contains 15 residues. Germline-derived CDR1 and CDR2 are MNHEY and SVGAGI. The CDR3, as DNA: TGTGCCAGCAGTTCCCCGGGACTAGCGGTAAATGAGCAGTTCTTC. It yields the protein CASSSPGLAVNEQFF.

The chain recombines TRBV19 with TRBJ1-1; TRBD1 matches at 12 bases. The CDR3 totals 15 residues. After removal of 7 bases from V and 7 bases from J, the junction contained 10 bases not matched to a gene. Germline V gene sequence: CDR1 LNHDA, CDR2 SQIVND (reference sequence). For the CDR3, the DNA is TGTGCCAGTACGGGACAGGGGGCTCCCCAGGGTGAAGCTTTCTTT. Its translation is CASTGQGAPQGEAFF.

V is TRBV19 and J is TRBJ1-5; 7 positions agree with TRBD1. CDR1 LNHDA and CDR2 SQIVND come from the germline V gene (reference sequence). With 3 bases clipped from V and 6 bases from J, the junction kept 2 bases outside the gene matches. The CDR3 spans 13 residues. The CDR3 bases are TGTGCCAGTAGTATCAGGGGGTTTCAGCCCCAGCATTTT. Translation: CASSIRGFQPQHF. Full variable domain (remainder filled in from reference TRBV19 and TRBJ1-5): DGGITQSPKYLFRKEGQNVTLSCEQNLNHDAMYWYRQDPGQGLRLIYYSQIVNDFQKGDIAEGYSVSREKKESFPLTVTSAQKNPTAFYLCASSIRGFQPQHFGDGTRLSIL.